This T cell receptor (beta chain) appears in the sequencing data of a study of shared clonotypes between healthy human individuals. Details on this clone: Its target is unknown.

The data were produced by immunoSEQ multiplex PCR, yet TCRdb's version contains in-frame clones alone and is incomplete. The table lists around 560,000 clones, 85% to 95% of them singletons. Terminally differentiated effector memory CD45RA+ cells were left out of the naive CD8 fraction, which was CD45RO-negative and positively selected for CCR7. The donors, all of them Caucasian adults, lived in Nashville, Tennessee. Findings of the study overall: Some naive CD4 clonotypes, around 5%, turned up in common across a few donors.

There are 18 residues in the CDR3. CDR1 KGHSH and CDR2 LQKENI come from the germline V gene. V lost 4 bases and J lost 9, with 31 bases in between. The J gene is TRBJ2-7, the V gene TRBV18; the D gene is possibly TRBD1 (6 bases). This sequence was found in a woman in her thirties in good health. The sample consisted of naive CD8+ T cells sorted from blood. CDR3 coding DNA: TGTGCCAGCTCACACCGTCCCTCCGGGACACCTACCCCCCAGTTGCAGTACTTC. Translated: CASSHRPSGTPTPQLQYF.